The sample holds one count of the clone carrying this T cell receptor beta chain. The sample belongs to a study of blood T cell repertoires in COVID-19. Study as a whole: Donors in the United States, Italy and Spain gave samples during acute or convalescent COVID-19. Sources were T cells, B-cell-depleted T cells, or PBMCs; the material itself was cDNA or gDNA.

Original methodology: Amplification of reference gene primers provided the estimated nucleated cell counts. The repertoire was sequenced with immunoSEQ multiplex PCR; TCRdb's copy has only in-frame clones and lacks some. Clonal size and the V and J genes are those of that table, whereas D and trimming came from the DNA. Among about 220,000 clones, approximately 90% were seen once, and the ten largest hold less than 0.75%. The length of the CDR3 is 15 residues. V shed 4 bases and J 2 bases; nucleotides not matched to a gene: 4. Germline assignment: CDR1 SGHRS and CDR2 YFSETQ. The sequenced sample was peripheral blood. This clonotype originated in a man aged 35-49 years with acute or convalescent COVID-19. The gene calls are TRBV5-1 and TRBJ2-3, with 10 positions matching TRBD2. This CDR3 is CASSLLAGNTDTQYF. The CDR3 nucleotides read TGCGCCAGCAGCCTACTAGCGGGGAACACAGATACGCAGTATTTT.